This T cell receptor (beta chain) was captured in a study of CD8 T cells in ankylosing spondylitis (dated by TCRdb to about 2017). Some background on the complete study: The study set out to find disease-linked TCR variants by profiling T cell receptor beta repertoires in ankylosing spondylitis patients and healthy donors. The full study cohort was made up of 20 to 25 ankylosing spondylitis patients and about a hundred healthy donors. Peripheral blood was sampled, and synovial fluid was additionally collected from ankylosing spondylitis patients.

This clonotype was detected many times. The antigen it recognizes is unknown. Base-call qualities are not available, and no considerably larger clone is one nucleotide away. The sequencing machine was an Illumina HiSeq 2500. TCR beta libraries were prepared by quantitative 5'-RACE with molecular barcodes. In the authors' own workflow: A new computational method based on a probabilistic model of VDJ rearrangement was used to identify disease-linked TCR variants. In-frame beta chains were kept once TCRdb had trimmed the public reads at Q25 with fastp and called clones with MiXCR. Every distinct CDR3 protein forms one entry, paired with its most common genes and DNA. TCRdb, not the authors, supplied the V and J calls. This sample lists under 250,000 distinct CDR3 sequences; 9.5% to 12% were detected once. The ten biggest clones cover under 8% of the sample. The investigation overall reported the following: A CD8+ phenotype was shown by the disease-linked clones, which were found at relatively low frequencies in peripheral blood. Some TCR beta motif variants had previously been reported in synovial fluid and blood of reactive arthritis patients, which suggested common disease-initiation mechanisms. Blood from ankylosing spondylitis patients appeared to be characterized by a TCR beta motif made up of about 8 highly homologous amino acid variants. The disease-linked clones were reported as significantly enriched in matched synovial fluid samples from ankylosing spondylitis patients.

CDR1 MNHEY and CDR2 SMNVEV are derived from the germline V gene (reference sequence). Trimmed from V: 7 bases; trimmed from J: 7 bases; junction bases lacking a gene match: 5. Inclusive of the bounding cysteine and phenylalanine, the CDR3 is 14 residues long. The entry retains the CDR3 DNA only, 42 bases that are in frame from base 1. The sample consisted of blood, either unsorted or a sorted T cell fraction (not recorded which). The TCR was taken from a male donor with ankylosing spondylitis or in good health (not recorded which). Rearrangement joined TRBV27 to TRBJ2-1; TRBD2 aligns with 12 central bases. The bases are TGTGCCAGCACCCGACTAGCGGGAGTGAATGAGCAGTTCTTC. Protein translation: CASTRLAGVNEQFF.